This record concerns one T cell receptor beta chain sequence. What it binds is unknown. The data are from a study of cytomegalovirus exposure and HLA in healthy donors. Whole-study context: Most donors, 70% to 85% of approximately 400 genotyped, fell in the Caucasian-associated ancestry cluster. Study outcomes and limitations: Cytomegalovirus status was reportedly diagnosed by the classifier with high sensitivity and specificity. Most TCR beta V segments were productive about 90% or about 30% of the time in an earlier analysis.

A multiplex PCR was run with 60 Vbeta primers and 13 Jbeta primers. Per the study methods: Later work found around 85 million unique TCR beta chains, with approximately 12 million shared. Data came from immunoSEQ multiplex PCR; TCRdb stores just in-frame clones and leaves some out. That table is the source of V, J and clone size, and D and trimming were worked out from the DNA. The table lists around 45,000 clones. The V gene lost 10 bases and the J gene lost 5 bases, with 20 bases spanning the gap. The CDR3 totals 15 residues. CDR1 and CDR2 (germline): SGHNT, YENEEA. The V and J genes are TRBV11-3 and TRBJ2-2; weak D call: TRBD2 (6 bases). Sequencing was carried out using PBMCs. The receptor's source is a woman in her thirties in good health and CMV-seronegative. CDR3 bases: TGTGCCACGGCCCCCCGAGCCGGGGGTACCGGGGAGCTGTTTTTT. This gives the protein CATAPRAGGTGELFF.